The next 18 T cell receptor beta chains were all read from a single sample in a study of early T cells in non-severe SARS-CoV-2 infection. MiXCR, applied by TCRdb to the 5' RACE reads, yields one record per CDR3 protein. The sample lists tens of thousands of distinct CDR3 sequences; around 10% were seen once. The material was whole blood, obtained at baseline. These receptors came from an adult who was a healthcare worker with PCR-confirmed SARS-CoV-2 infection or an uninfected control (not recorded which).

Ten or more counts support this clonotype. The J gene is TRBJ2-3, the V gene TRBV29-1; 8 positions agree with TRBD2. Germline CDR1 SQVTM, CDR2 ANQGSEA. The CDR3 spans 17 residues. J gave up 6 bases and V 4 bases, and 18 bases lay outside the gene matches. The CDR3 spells CSVAPGTGTRGGDTQYF. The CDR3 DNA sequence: TGCAGCGTTGCCCCAGGGACCGGGACTAGAGGGGGGGATACGCAGTATTTT.

Here the CDR3 DNA reads TGTGCCAGCAGCATTATCGCCCGGACAGGGGGTGACCACGAGCAGTACTTC. This encodes CASSIIARTGGDHEQYF. The rearrangement joins TRBV5-6 to TRBJ2-7, with 10 bases identical to TRBD1. Germline CDR1 SGHDT, CDR2 YYEEEE. V dropped 4 bases and J dropped 5; count of bases not matched to a gene: 15. This CDR3 spans 17 amino acids.

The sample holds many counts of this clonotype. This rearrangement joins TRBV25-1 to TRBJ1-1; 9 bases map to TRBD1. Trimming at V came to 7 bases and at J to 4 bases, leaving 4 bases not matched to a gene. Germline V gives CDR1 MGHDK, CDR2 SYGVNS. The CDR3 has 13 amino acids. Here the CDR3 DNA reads TGTGCCAGCACCCTGACAGGGGGCACTGAAGCTTTCTTT. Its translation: CASTLTGGTEAFF.

CDR3 amino acids: CASSSWDLPGESYEQYF. In DNA form, the CDR3 reads TGTGCCAGCAGCTCCTGGGACCTCCCAGGGGAATCCTACGAGCAGTACTTC. This chain joins TRBV7-6 and TRBJ2-7, with TRBD1 as a possible D gene (6 bases). The V end was cut by 4 bases, the J end by 1 base, with 20 bases between. The CDR3 runs 17 residues. CDR1 and CDR2 from the germline V gene are SGHVS and FNYEAQ. The variable domain in full, completed from reference TRBV7-6 and TRBJ2-7, reads GAGVSQSPRYKVTKRGQDVALRCDPISGHVSLYWYRQALGQGPEFLTYFNYEAQQDKSGLPNDRFSAERPEGSISTLTIQRTEQRDSAMYRCASSSWDLPGESYEQYFGPGTRLTVT.

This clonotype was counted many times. The CDR3 is CASSLWTGQNIQYF. CDR3 DNA: TGCGCCAGCAGCTTGTGGACAGGTCAAAACATTCAGTACTTC. The J gene is TRBJ2-4, the V gene TRBV5-1; 7 positions agree with TRBD1. CDR3 length: 14 amino acids. The trim removed 1 base at V and 5 bases at J, leaving 3 bases unmatched. CDR1 is SGHRS, CDR2 YFSETQ, per germline.

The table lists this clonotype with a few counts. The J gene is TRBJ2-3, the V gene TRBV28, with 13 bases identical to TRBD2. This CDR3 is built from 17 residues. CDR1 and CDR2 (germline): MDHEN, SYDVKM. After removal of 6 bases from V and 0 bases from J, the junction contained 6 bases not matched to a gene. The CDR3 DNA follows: TGTGCCAGCAGACTAGCGGGAGGGGCCGCTAGCACAGATACGCAGTATTTT. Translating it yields CASRLAGGAASTDTQYF.

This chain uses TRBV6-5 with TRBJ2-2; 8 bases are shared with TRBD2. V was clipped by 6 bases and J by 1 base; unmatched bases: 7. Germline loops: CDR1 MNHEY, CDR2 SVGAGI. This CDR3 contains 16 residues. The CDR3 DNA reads TGTGCCAGCAGACTGTCTAGCGGGCGGAACACCGGGGAGCTGTTTTTT. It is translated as CASRLSSGRNTGELFF.

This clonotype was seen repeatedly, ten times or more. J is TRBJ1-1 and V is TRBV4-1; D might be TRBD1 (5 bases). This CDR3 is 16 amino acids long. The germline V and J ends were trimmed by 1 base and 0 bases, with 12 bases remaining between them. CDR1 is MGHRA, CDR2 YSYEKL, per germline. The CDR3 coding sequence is TGCGCCAGCAGCCAAGTAGGGGAGGGAATGAACACTGAAGCTTTCTTT. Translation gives CASSQVGEGMNTEAFF.

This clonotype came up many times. CDR3 loop: CASSRQEGNQPQHF. For the CDR3, the DNA is TGTGCCAGCAGTCGACAGGAAGGCAATCAGCCCCAGCATTTT. The chain employs TRBV6-6 and TRBJ1-5; tentative D call: TRBD1 (6 bases). V was cut by 5 bases and J by 2 bases, with 10 bases left in between. CDR1 and CDR2 from the germline V gene are MNHNY and SVGAGI (reference sequence). The CDR3 loop spans 14 amino acids.

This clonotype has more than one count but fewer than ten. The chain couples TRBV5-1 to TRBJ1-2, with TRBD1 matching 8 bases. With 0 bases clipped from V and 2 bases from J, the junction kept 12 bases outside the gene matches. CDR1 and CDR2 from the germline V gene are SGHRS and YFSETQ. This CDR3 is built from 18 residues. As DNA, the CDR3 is TGCGCCAGCAGCTTGGCCCGTGGACAGGGAGGAGTCAACTATGGCTACACCTTC. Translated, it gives CASSLARGQGGVNYGYTF.

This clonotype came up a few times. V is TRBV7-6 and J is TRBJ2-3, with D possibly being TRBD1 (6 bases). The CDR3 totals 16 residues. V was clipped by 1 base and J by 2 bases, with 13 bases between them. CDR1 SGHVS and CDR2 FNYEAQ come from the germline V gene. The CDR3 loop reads CASSLGIRDNTDTQYF. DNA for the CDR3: TGTGCCAGCAGCTTAGGGATCCGGGACAACACAGATACGCAGTATTTT.

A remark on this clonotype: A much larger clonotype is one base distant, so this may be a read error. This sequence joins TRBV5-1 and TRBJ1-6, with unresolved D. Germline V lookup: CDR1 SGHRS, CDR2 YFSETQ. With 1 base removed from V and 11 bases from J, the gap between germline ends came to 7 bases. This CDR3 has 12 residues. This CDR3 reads CASSLYRPPLHF. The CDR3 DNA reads TGCGCCAGCAGCTTGTATAGACCACCCCTCCACTTT.

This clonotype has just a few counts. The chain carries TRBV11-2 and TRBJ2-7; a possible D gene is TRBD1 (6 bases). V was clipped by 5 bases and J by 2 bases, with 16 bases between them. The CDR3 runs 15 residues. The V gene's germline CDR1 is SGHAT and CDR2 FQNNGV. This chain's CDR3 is CASSANPGQAYEQYF. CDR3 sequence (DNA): TGTGCCAGCAGCGCGAACCCGGGACAAGCCTACGAGCAGTACTTC.

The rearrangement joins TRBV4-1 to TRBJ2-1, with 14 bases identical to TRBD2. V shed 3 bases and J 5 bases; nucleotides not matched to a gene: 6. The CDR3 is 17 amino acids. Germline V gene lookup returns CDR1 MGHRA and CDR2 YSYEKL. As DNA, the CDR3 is TGCGCCAGCAGCCATGGGACTAGCGGGAGTTGGAACAATGAGCAGTTCTTC. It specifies CASSHGTSGSWNNEQFF.

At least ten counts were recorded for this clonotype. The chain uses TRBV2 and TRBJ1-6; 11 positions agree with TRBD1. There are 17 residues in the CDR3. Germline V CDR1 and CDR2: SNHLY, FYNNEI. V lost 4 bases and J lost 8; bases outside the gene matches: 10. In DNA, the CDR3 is TGTGCCAGCAGTGCCGTAGGACAGGGGGCTAGTTATTCACCCCTCCACTTT. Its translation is CASSAVGQGASYSPLHF.

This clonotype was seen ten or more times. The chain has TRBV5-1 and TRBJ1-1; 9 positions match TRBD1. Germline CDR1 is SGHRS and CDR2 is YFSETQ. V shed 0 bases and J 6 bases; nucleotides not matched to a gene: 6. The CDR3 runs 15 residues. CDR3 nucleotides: TGCGCCAGCAGCTTGGAGGGACAGGGTATCGCTGAAGCTTTCTTT. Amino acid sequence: CASSLEGQGIAEAFF.

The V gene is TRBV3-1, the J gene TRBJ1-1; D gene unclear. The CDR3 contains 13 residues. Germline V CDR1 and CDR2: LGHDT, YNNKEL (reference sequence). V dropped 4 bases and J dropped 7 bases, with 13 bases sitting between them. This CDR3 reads CASSPLAANEAFF. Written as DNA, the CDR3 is TGTGCCAGCAGCCCCCTAGCTGCCAATGAAGCTTTCTTT.

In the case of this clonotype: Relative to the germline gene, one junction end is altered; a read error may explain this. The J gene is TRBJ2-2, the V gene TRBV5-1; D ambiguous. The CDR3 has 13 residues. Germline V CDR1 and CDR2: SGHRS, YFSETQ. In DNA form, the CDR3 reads TGCGCCAGCAGCTTGGAGAACGCCGGGGAGCTGTTTTTT. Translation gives CASSLENAGELFF.